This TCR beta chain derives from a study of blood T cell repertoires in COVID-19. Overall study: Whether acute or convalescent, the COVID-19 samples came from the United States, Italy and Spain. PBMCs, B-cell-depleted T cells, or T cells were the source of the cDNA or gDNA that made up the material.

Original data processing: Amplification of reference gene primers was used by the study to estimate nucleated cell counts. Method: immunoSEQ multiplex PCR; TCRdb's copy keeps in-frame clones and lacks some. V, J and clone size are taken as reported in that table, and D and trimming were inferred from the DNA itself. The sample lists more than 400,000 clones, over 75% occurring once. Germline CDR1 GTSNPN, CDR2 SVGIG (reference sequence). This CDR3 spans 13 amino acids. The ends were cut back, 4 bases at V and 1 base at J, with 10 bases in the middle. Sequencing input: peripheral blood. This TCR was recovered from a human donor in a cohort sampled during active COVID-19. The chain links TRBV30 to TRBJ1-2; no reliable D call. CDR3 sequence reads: CAWTLQNNYGYTF. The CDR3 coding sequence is TGTGCCTGGACTTTACAGAATAACTATGGCTACACCTTC.